This entry lists 18 T cell receptor beta chains sequenced from one sample in a study of cytomegalovirus exposure and HLA in healthy donors (dated by TCRdb to between 2016 and 2019). The receptor library was made with the immunoSEQ multiplex PCR assay. TCRdb retrieved this table from immuneACCESS and kept in-frame rearrangements only. Not all clones are present; in checked studies, unresolved V genes account for under half, and no reason is known for the remainder. Recorded for this sample are 82,000 or so clones; over 85% of them occurred a single time. The ten largest clonotypes hold 0.55% to 0.75% of the sample. The source material was PBMCs. The receptors originated from a young woman in good health and CMV-seronegative.

This clone was counted a single time. The rearrangement uses TRBV29-1 and TRBJ1-2, with 10 bases identical to TRBD1. The CDR3 consists of 16 residues. Per germline, CDR1 SQVTM and CDR2 ANQGSEA. The J segment lost 3 bases and the V segment lost 7 bases, leaving 14 bases of the junction unmatched. The CDR3 DNA is TGCAGCGCCAACGACAGGGGGCGCTTTCCGGACTATGGCTACACCTTC. This translates into CSANDRGRFPDYGYTF.

The chain couples TRBV6-6 to TRBJ1-2; D is unresolved. Trimming cost V 8 bases and J 2 bases, with 18 bases left between them. Germline CDR1 reads MNHNY; CDR2 reads SVGAGI (reference sequence). The CDR3 contains 15 residues. CDR3 in amino acids: CASSGVAGRNYGYTF. The DNA of the CDR3 is TGTGCCAGCTCCGGGGTTGCCGGTAGAAACTATGGCTACACCTTC.

The CDR3 DNA sequence: TGTGCCAGCGGAGGGAAACAGCTAACTAATGAAAAACTGTTTTTT. This translates into CASGGKQLTNEKLFF. V is TRBV25-1 and J is TRBJ1-4, with no clear D. V dropped 8 bases and J dropped 1 base, with 14 bases sitting between them. Looked up from germline, CDR1 is MGHDK and CDR2 is SYGVNS. The length of the CDR3 is 15 residues. Based on the CDR3 plus reference TRBV25-1 and TRBJ1-4, the full variable domain is EADIYQTPRYLVIGTGKKITLECSQTMGHDKMYWYQQDPGMELHLIHYSYGVNSTEKGDLSSESTVSRIRTEHFPLTLESARPSHTSQYLCASGGKQLTNEKLFFGSGTQLSVL.

The chain couples TRBV7-8 to TRBJ2-5, with a weak D call TRBD1 (6 bases). V lost 5 bases to trimming and J lost 2 bases, with 15 bases between them. This CDR3 contains 15 residues. CDR1 is SGHVS, CDR2 FQNEAQ, per germline. The CDR3 DNA reads as TGTGCCAGCAGCCTTTACCGGACAGCGCAAGAGACCCAGTACTTC. Its protein product is CASSLYRTAQETQYF.

This clone has a single count. The V gene is TRBV18, the J gene TRBJ1-5; D possibly corresponds to TRBD1 (6 bases). Trimming removed 5 bases from V and 1 base from J, with 9 bases in between. The CDR3 is made up of 14 amino acids. Germline V CDR1 and CDR2: KGHSH, LQKENI. The CDR3 reads CASSSQGSNQPQHF. CDR3 nucleotide sequence: TGTGCCAGCTCATCTCAGGGGAGCAATCAGCCCCAGCATTTT.

V gene TRBV2 combines with J gene TRBJ2-2, with TRBD1 identical over 9 bases. The CDR3 runs to 15 residues. The V gene end was trimmed by 8 bases and the J gene end by 4 bases; junction bases not matched to a gene: 8. In germline, CDR1 is SNHLY, CDR2 FYNNEI. CDR3 sequence reads: CASLLDRGSTGELFF. The CDR3 bases are TGTGCCAGCCTCTTAGACAGGGGGAGCACCGGGGAGCTGTTTTTT.

The chain links TRBV14 to TRBJ2-1, with 9 bases that match TRBD2. The CDR3 length is 15 residues. J was trimmed by 11 bases and V by 4 bases; bases with no gene match: 12. CDR1 is SGHDN, CDR2 FVKESK, per germline. Here the CDR3 DNA reads TGTGCCAGCAGCCGGGGACTAGCTTTAATCAGGAAGCAGTTCTTC. It yields the protein CASSRGLALIRKQFF.

The chain employs TRBV5-1 and TRBJ1-3; D remains unclear. Trimming shortened V by 0 bases and J by 1 base, and 5 bases separated the two germline ends. The CDR3 is 14 residues long. Germline V gene data show CDR1 as SGHRS and CDR2 as YFSETQ. The chain's CDR3 is CASSLAGSGNTIYF. The CDR3 DNA sequence: TGCGCCAGCAGCTTGGCCGGTTCTGGAAACACCATATATTTT.

The chain has TRBV4-3 and TRBJ1-5, with D perhaps matching TRBD1 (6 bases). The CDR3 covers 16 residues. Germline CDR1 and CDR2: LGHNA and YSLEER. V lost 0 bases and J 6 bases, leaving 15 bases between the germline ends. The CDR3 loop is CASSQELAGEGQPQHF. In DNA, the CDR3 is TGCGCCAGCAGCCAAGAGTTGGCAGGGGAGGGTCAGCCCCAGCATTTT.

V is TRBV6-6 and J is TRBJ2-4; 8 positions match TRBD2. Per germline, CDR1 MNHNY and CDR2 SVGAGI (reference sequence). The CDR3 sequence is 16 residues long. The ends lost 6 bases at V and 1 base at J; junction bases unmatched: 8. The DNA for the CDR3 is TGTGCCAGCAGCCTTTGGCGGGGGGAGGCCAAAAACATTCAGTACTTC. The encoded protein is CASSLWRGEAKNIQYF.

This clone was detected only once. J is TRBJ1-6 and V is TRBV5-5; TRBD1 aligns across 8 bases. Germline V gives CDR1 SGHKS, CDR2 YYEKEE (reference sequence). The junction had 8 bases not matched to a gene; V was cut back by 4 bases and J by 2 bases. The CDR3 loop spans 17 amino acids. The CDR3 loop reads CASSETGDRTYNSPLHF. The CDR3 DNA reads TGTGCCAGCAGCGAAACAGGGGACAGGACCTATAATTCACCCCTCCACTTT.

Written as DNA, the CDR3 is TGTGCCAGCAGTTTATCGTACTATGGCTACACCTTC. Its protein is CASSLSYYGYTF. The rearrangement uses TRBV28 and TRBJ1-2; unclear D gene. The V end lost 1 base, the J end lost 3 bases, and 3 bases lay between the germline ends. The CDR3 has 12 amino acids. The germline gives CDR1 MDHEN, CDR2 SYDVKM.

The rearrangement uses TRBV5-5 and TRBJ1-1, with D tentatively TRBD1 (6 bases). There are 16 residues in the CDR3. Germline assignment: CDR1 SGHKS and CDR2 YYEKEE (reference sequence). Deletions cut 4 bases from V and 0 bases from J, with 16 bases between. In DNA form, the CDR3 reads TGTGCCAGCAGCCACAGACAGGATCAGTTGAACACTGAAGCTTTCTTT. Translating gives CASSHRQDQLNTEAFF.

This clone has just a few counts. The rearrangement uses TRBV7-2 and TRBJ2-3, with 8 bases identical to TRBD2. This CDR3 spans 15 amino acids. Trimming at V came to 2 bases and at J to 3 bases, leaving 4 bases not matched to a gene. Germline lookup yields CDR1 SGHTA and CDR2 FQGNSA. CDR3 loop: CASSLTGGLTDTQYF. The CDR3 bases are TGTGCCAGCAGCTTAACGGGAGGGTTGACAGATACGCAGTATTTT. Variable domain in full (rest from reference TRBV7-2 and TRBJ2-3): GAGVSQSPSNKVTEKGKDVELRCDPISGHTALYWYRQSLGQGLEFLIYFQGNSAPDKSGLPSDRFSAERTGGSVSTLTIQRTQQEDSAVYLCASSLTGGLTDTQYFGPGTRLTVL.

CDR3 DNA: TGTGCCAGCAGCGCAGAGTCAGGGAACTCCTACGAGCAGTACTTC. Residues: CASSAESGNSYEQYF. The chain carries TRBV7-2 and TRBJ2-7, with D perhaps TRBD1 (5 bases). Germline CDR1 SGHTA, CDR2 FQGNSA. This CDR3 has 15 residues. V was clipped by 5 bases and J by 0 bases, with 14 bases between them.

The rearrangement links TRBV15 to TRBJ1-4; tentative D call: TRBD1 (6 bases). V was trimmed by 0 bases and J by 3 bases, leaving 11 bases between them. The CDR3 has 16 residues. Germline V lookup: CDR1 LNHNV, CDR2 YYDKDF (reference sequence). CDR3 bases: TGTGCCACCAGCAGAGATTTGCAGGGGCCTAATGAAAAACTGTTTTTT. This sequence encodes CATSRDLQGPNEKLFF.

The chain has TRBV2 and TRBJ1-5; a possible D gene is TRBD1 (6 bases). Germline CDR1 and CDR2: SNHLY and FYNNEI. The length of the CDR3 is 14 residues. Between the trimmed V and J ends, which lost 8 bases and 2 bases, there was a span of 13 bases. The CDR3 nucleotides are TGTGCCAGCTCGGGATACAGGGGCAATCAGCCCCAGCATTTT. Translation: CASSGYRGNQPQHF.

V is TRBV2 and J is TRBJ2-5, with D perhaps matching TRBD1 (5 bases). V was cut by 8 bases and J by 5 bases, with 15 bases left in between. Germline lookup yields CDR1 SNHLY and CDR2 FYNNEI. This CDR3 is 13 amino acids long. The DNA of the CDR3 is TGTGCCAGCGACAGTCCTAATCGGGAGACCCAGTACTTC. Protein: CASDSPNRETQYF.